The rows below give T cell receptor beta chains drawn from one sample of a study of neurological immune-mediated disorders. TCRdb recomputed calls from the 5' RACE reads with MiXCR, one row per CDR3 protein. The table has fewer than 35,000 distinct CDR3 sequences, about 4.5% seen once. Sequencing was done on a sample of PBMCs. Receptors originate from a man between 18 and 29 years old in good health. The CDR3 runs from the conserved cysteine through the conserved F or W. The order of the fields is CDR3 protein, CDR3 DNA, D gene, V gene, clone size, J gene. The D gene is left open where the match is weak. Clone size is given for some rows only: seen once, a few or many times, or a class if the clone is expanded.

CASSRQTNTEAFF	TGTGCCAGCAGCCGACAGACGAACACTGAAGCTTTCTTT	-	TRBV7-6	many	TRBJ1-1
CASSVYSLAYTDTQYF	TGTGCCAGCAGTGTTTACTCACTAGCGTACACAGATACGCAGTATTTT	TRBD2	TRBV2	-	TRBJ2-3
CASSSRNQETQYF	TGTGCCAGCAGCTCCCGAAACCAAGAGACCCAGTACTTC	-	TRBV11-2	many	TRBJ2-5
CASSSVDPSRGYTF	TGCGCCAGCAGCTCCGTAGATCCTTCCCGTGGCTACACCTTC	-	TRBV5-1	many	TRBJ1-2
CSVPAREIYNSPLHF	TGCAGTGTCCCGGCGAGGGAAATCTATAATTCACCCCTCCACTTT	-	TRBV20-1	many	TRBJ1-6
CASRGRSNFMNTEAFF	TGTGCCAGCAGGGGCCGGTCGAATTTTATGAACACTGAAGCTTTCTTT	-	TRBV12-3/TRBV12-4	many	TRBJ1-1
CASSQAVEVTEAFF	TGCGCCAGCAGCCAGGCCGTCGAGGTCACTGAAGCTTTCTTT	-	TRBV5-1	many	TRBJ1-1
CSASWTGATEAFF	TGCAGTGCTAGTTGGACAGGGGCCACTGAAGCTTTCTTT	TRBD1	TRBV20-1	-	TRBJ1-1
CASSSGTVSKLFF	TGTGCCAGCAGTTCCGGGACAGTCTCCAAACTGTTTTTT	TRBD1	TRBV6-2/TRBV6-3	medium-sized	TRBJ1-4
CASSAGTGPNQPQHF	TGTGCCAGCAGTGCTGGGACAGGACCCAATCAGCCCCAGCATTTT	TRBD1	TRBV6-6	many	TRBJ1-5
CASSWGTGNTEAFF	TGTGCCAGCAGCTGGGGGACGGGGAACACTGAAGCTTTCTTT	-	TRBV7-9	many	TRBJ1-1
CASSPGETEAFF	TGTGCCAGCTCACCCGGGGAAACTGAAGCTTTCTTT	-	TRBV18	-	TRBJ1-1
CASSPDSLTTEAFF	TGTGCCAGCTCACCGGACAGTCTTACCACTGAAGCTTTCTTT	-	TRBV18	-	TRBJ1-1
CSVEDRGGGVSTEAFF	TGCAGCGTTGAAGATCGAGGCGGCGGAGTATCAACTGAAGCTTTCTTT	-	TRBV29-1	many	TRBJ1-1
CASSRGQGVQYF	TGTGCCAGCAGCCGAGGACAGGGCGTGCAGTACTTC	TRBD1	TRBV7-2	many	TRBJ2-7
CASSLEDQTIYEQYF	TGCGCCAGCAGCTTGGAGGACCAGACAATCTACGAGCAGTACTTC	-	TRBV5-1	-	TRBJ2-7
CSASGGTGGANYGYTF	TGCAGTGCTTCTGGCGGGACAGGGGGCGCGAACTATGGCTACACCTTC	TRBD1	TRBV20-1	many	TRBJ1-2
CASSSLGGTGETQYF	TGTGCCAGCAGTTCCCTAGGCGGGACAGGGGAGACCCAGTACTTC	TRBD1	TRBV27	many	TRBJ2-5
CSVDGVGGPDTQYF	TGCAGCGTTGACGGGGTGGGGGGGCCAGATACGCAGTATTTT	-	TRBV29-1	medium-sized	TRBJ2-3
CASSQPGQGAETQYF	TGTGCCAGCAGCCAACCTGGACAGGGGGCGGAGACCCAGTACTTC	TRBD1	TRBV4-2	few	TRBJ2-5
CASSPPEGAGGYEQYF	TGTGCCAGCAGTCCCCCCGAGGGAGCAGGGGGATACGAGCAGTACTTC	TRBD1	TRBV16	many	TRBJ2-7
CASSTRGSDSYGYTF	TGTGCCAGCTCCACCCGCGGGTCAGATAGCTATGGCTACACCTTC	-	TRBV7-2	many	TRBJ1-2
CASSWGGERDTQYF	TGTGCCAGCAGTTGGGGCGGGGAGAGAGATACGCAGTATTTT	-	TRBV12-3/TRBV12-4	many	TRBJ2-3
CASSLEPGSWQPQHF	TGCGCCAGCAGCTTGGAACCAGGGTCTTGGCAGCCCCAGCATTTT	-	TRBV5-1	medium-sized	TRBJ1-5
CSARIDYQPQHF	TGCAGTGCTAGGATAGACTATCAGCCCCAGCATTTT	-	TRBV20-1	many	TRBJ1-5
CASSLRFVSEKQYF	TGTGCCAGCAGCTTGAGGTTCGTATCGGAGAAGCAGTACTTC	-	TRBV5-5	many	TRBJ2-7
CASSPKRGQGNNYGYTF	TGTGCCAGCAGTCCAAAAAGGGGACAGGGGAATAACTATGGCTACACCTTC	TRBD1	TRBV4-2	many	TRBJ1-2
CSGSDSYEQYF	TGCAGTGGGTCGGATTCCTACGAGCAGTACTTC	-	TRBV20-1	many	TRBJ2-7
CSAEIRANQPQHF	TGCAGTGCAGAAATTCGGGCGAATCAGCCCCAGCATTTT	-	TRBV20-1	many	TRBJ1-5
CSARDLAHGFWTQYF	TGCAGTGCTAGAGATCTAGCTCACGGGTTTTGGACCCAGTACTTC	-	TRBV20-1	many	TRBJ2-5
CASSTWRRDTYEQYF	TGTGCCAGCAGCACCTGGCGCAGGGATACCTACGAGCAGTACTTC	-	TRBV7-2	many	TRBJ2-7
CASSRGEVDEQFF	TGTGCCAGCAGCCGTGGGGAGGTCGATGAGCAGTTCTTC	-	TRBV7-9	many	TRBJ2-1
CASSPGRGRDGYTF	TGTGCCAGCAGCCCCGGCCGGGGGAGGGATGGCTACACCTTC	-	TRBV7-2	many	TRBJ1-2
CASSQTGLGPESFF	TGTGCCAGCAGCCAAACAGGGTTGGGACCGGAATCTTTCTTT	-	TRBV3-1	many	TRBJ1-1
CASSPRRRTNTGELFF	TGTGCCAGCAGCCCCCGGAGGCGGACGAACACCGGGGAGCTGTTTTTT	-	TRBV3-1	many	TRBJ2-2
CASSFGGGGGRLAGGYTF	TGTGCCAGCAGCTTTGGGGGGGGTGGTGGTCGGCTGGCCGGTGGCTACACCTTC	-	TRBV5-4	many	TRBJ1-2
CASSQVSPSGGAYEQFF	TGCGCCAGCAGCCAAGTTAGTCCGAGCGGGGGTGCATATGAGCAGTTCTTC	TRBD2	TRBV4-3	many	TRBJ2-1
CSAIRAGTSTNEKLFF	TGCAGTGCTATTCGTGCCGGGACCTCAACTAATGAAAAACTGTTTTTT	-	TRBV20-1	many	TRBJ1-4
CASSFSDRNQPQHF	TGTGCCAGCAGCTTCAGCGACAGGAATCAGCCCCAGCATTTT	-	TRBV7-2	many	TRBJ1-5
CSASGGQGFGYTF	TGCAGTGCTAGTGGGGGACAGGGGTTTGGCTACACCTTC	TRBD1	TRBV20-1	many	TRBJ1-2
CASSFGDSYEQYF	TGTGCCAGCAGCTTCGGAGACTCCTACGAGCAGTACTTC	-	TRBV5-5	many	TRBJ2-7
CASSSTEPLHF	TGTGCCAGCAGCTCCACGGAGCCCCTCCACTTT	-	TRBV7-2	many	TRBJ1-6
CASSSLPGHREKLFF	TGCGCCAGCAGCTCCCTTCCGGGACATAGGGAAAAACTGTTTTTT	-	TRBV5-1	many	TRBJ1-4
CSAGRTDRNSGNTIYF	TGCAGTGCTGGGAGGACAGACAGAAACTCTGGAAACACCATATATTTT	-	TRBV20-1	many	TRBJ1-3
CSAPGQGYEQYF	TGCAGCGCCCCGGGACAGGGCTACGAGCAGTACTTC	TRBD1	TRBV29-1	many	TRBJ2-7
CSARFAGTEAFF	TGCAGTGCTAGGTTCGCGGGCACTGAAGCTTTCTTT	-	TRBV20-1	many	TRBJ1-1
CASSQEYVSGPSYGYTF	TGCGCCAGCAGCCAAGAGTATGTTTCAGGGCCTAGCTATGGCTACACCTTC	-	TRBV4-1	many	TRBJ1-2
CSVEEGLVRYNEQFF	TGCAGCGTTGAAGAGGGACTAGTACGGTACAATGAGCAGTTCTTC	TRBD2	TRBV29-1	many	TRBJ2-1
CASSSRQGNSGANVLTF	TGTGCCAGCAGTTCTCGACAGGGTAACTCTGGGGCCAACGTCCTGACTTTC	TRBD1	TRBV6-5	many	TRBJ2-6
CASSYTRKMGQGAGNTIYF	TGTGCCAGCAGTTACACACGAAAAATGGGACAGGGGGCAGGAAACACCATATATTTT	TRBD1	TRBV6-6	many	TRBJ1-3
CASSLRGRGYEQYF	TGTGCCAGCAGCTTACGGGGCAGGGGCTACGAGCAGTACTTC	-	TRBV7-6	many	TRBJ2-7
CASSVGAEGTDTQYF	TGTGCCAGCAGCGTAGGAGCGGAGGGCACAGATACGCAGTATTTT	-	TRBV9	many	TRBJ2-3
CSARPGLAGEETQYF	TGCAGTGCTAGGCCAGGACTAGCGGGAGAAGAGACCCAGTACTTC	TRBD2	TRBV20-1	-	TRBJ2-5
CSVNRDGIEAFF	TGCAGCGTCAACAGGGATGGAATTGAAGCTTTCTTT	-	TRBV29-1	many	TRBJ1-1